The entry below gives a single TCR beta chain sequence along with its context. The antigen is undetermined. The source of the sample is a study of a mutant IDH1 vaccine in newly diagnosed glioma. Study as a whole: Patients in the study were vaccinated eight times, receiving shots in weeks 1, 3, 5, 7, 11, 15, 19 and 23. The treated population exhibited a male proportion of roughly 62%, a female proportion of about 38%, and a mean age of about 40 years. Study-wide points: Patients showed vaccine-induced immune responses at a rate of approximately 92%.

V lost 6 bases and J lost 0, with 5 bases in between. The CDR3 runs to 13 residues. CDR1 and CDR2 from the germline V gene are SNHLY and FYNNEI. Regarding time point: week 23, last vaccination. Each dose of the vaccine consisted of 300 ug of mutant IDH1 20-mer peptide, with topical imiquimod. Here immunoSEQ multiplex PCR was the method, and the copy in TCRdb shows in-frame clones only, minus some. The table shows approximately 60,000 clones, with over 80% occurring only once. The clonotype comes from a middle-aged man with glioma. Sequenced material: PBMCs, taken from a glioma patient whose treatment included an IDH1 peptide vaccine. The chain joins TRBV2 to TRBJ2-2; D is undetermined. The CDR3 protein is CASRNTNTGELFF. CDR3 DNA: TGTGCCAGCAGAAACACGAACACCGGGGAGCTGTTTTTT.